These 21 T cell receptor beta chains originate from one sample sequenced in a study of shared clonotypes between healthy human individuals. Data came from immunoSEQ multiplex PCR; TCRdb stores just in-frame clones and leaves some out. The sample shows 2.5 million or so clones, approximately 90% of them seen only once. The sequenced sample consisted of naive CD4+ T cells sorted from blood. Regarding subset: CD45RA+ positively selected. The receptor set was obtained from a man between 18 and 35 years old in good health.

As concerns this clone: The junction shows a germline mismatch at one end, possibly a read error. The V gene is TRBV6-5, the J gene TRBJ1-2; D perhaps matches TRBD1 (6 bases). Germline assignment: CDR1 MNHEY and CDR2 SVGAGI. This CDR3 has 12 amino acids. The CDR3 is CASSTPPDRSYF. CDR3 nucleotide sequence: TGTGCCAGCAGTACACCACCGGACAGAAGCTATTTC.

The rearrangement uses TRBV18 and TRBJ2-4, with TRBD2 as a possible D gene (7 bases). There are 15 residues in the CDR3. V was shortened by 1 base and J by 1 base, with 8 bases between the two germline ends. CDR1 is KGHSH and CDR2 is LQKENI in the germline V gene. The CDR3 sequence: CASSPQGGAKNIQYF. CDR3 bases: TGTGCCAGCTCACCACAGGGGGGGGCCAAAAACATTCAGTACTTC.

The rearrangement joins TRBV28 to TRBJ2-5; 13 bases are shared with TRBD2. J gave up 5 bases and V 5 bases, and 11 bases lay outside the gene matches. From germline, CDR1 is MDHEN and CDR2 SYDVKM. This CDR3 region has 17 residues. This CDR3 is CASSIRTSGGTGETQYF. The CDR3 coding sequence is TGTGCCAGCAGTATAAGGACTAGCGGGGGAACGGGGGAGACCCAGTACTTC.

In DNA, the CDR3 is TGTGCCAGCAGCCTCCCGAATTCACCCCTCCACTTT. The encoded protein is CASSLPNSPLHF. V usage is TRBV9 and J usage is TRBJ1-6, with unresolved D. Germline lookup yields CDR1 SGDLS and CDR2 YYNGEE. There are 12 residues in the CDR3. Trimming pared 4 bases from V and 7 bases from J, leaving 6 bases between.

The chain uses TRBV7-9 and TRBJ1-1, with 9 bases lining up with TRBD1. With 5 bases clipped from V and 4 bases from J, the junction kept 8 bases outside the gene matches. Germline V gives CDR1 SEHNR, CDR2 FQNEAQ (reference sequence). This CDR3 has 15 amino acids. The DNA of the CDR3 is TGTGCCAGCAGCCCACAGGGGGCTATGAGCACTGAAGCTTTCTTT. Translation gives CASSPQGAMSTEAFF.

The V gene is TRBV6-6, the J gene TRBJ2-5; TRBD1 matches at 11 bases. After removal of 5 bases from V and 5 bases from J, the junction contained 7 bases not matched to a gene. Germline lookup yields CDR1 MNHNY and CDR2 SVGAGI (reference sequence). The CDR3 runs to 15 residues. This CDR3 reads CASSRGTGGTETQYF. CDR3 DNA: TGTGCCAGCAGTCGCGGGACAGGGGGTACTGAGACCCAGTACTTC.

Comments on this clone: This same CDR3 is encoded by further DNA sequences in the sample. V and J are TRBV7-9 and TRBJ1-1, with 8 positions matching TRBD1. The junction had 4 bases not matched to a gene; V was cut back by 3 bases and J by 1 base. The CDR3 loop spans 15 amino acids. The germline V gene has CDR1 SEHNR and CDR2 FQNEAQ (reference sequence). For the CDR3, the DNA is TGTGCCAGCAGCTTGCAGGGGGCTGGGAACACTGAAGCTTTCTTT. Translation gives CASSLQGAGNTEAFF.

V and J are TRBV6-1 and TRBJ2-5; D is uncertain. This CDR3 has 14 residues. V dropped 2 bases and J dropped 0 bases, with 7 bases sitting between them. CDR1 and CDR2 from the germline V gene are MNHNS and SASEGT. The CDR3 sequence: CASSESPYQETQYF. CDR3 bases: TGTGCCAGCAGTGAATCCCCGTACCAAGAGACCCAGTACTTC.

The genes are TRBV28 and TRBJ2-5; no firm D call. V was pared by 3 bases and J by 2 bases, with 10 bases between. Germline V gene lookup returns CDR1 MDHEN and CDR2 SYDVKM. The CDR3 is made up of 14 amino acids. Here the CDR3 DNA reads TGTGCCAGCAGTTTTCTACAGACGCAAGAGACCCAGTACTTC. As protein: CASSFLQTQETQYF.

The chain has TRBV5-1 and TRBJ2-3; D unclear. The germline CDR1 and CDR2 sequences are SGHRS and YFSETQ. The V end was cut by 2 bases, the J end by 1 base, with 11 bases between. This CDR3 spans 15 amino acids. CDR3 loop: CASSLIGHRTDTQYF. The DNA for the CDR3 is TGCGCCAGCAGCTTAATTGGGCATCGCACAGATACGCAGTATTTT.

This clone appeared once. This chain links TRBV7-2 with TRBJ2-7, with 10 bases lining up with TRBD2. The CDR3 consists of 16 residues. Trimming cost V 1 base and J 0 bases; bases outside gene matches: 3. CDR1 and CDR2 (germline): SGHTA, FQGNSA. CDR3 bases: TGTGCCAGCAGCTTAGTCCCTAGCGGGAGCTCCTACGAGCAGTACTTC. This codes for CASSLVPSGSSYEQYF.

V usage is TRBV23-1 and J usage is TRBJ2-4; TRBD2 matches at 9 bases. TRBV23-1 is recorded as an ORF, its role being uncertain. CDR3 length: 18 residues. V shed 4 bases, J shed 6 bases, and the junction held 16 bases outside the gene matches. The CDR3 nucleotides read TGCGCCAGCAGTCCTCCCTTACCAGCGGGGGGCCTGGGAAACATTCAGTACTTC. This encodes CASSPPLPAGGLGNIQYF.

The chain uses TRBV18 and TRBJ1-1; unclear D gene. CDR1 and CDR2 (germline): KGHSH, LQKENI. The CDR3 runs 15 residues. Trimming took off 2 bases at V and 5 bases at J, with 15 bases between the two ends. The CDR3 protein is CASSPGVVAVTEAFF. CDR3 bases: TGTGCCAGCTCACCAGGAGTCGTGGCAGTGACTGAAGCTTTCTTT.

The V gene is TRBV10-3, the J gene TRBJ1-1; D may be TRBD1 (5 bases). The germline V gene encodes CDR1 ENHRY and CDR2 SYGVKD. The CDR3 spans 15 residues. The V gene lost 0 bases and the J gene lost 1 base, with 9 bases spanning the gap. CDR3 region: CAISESTGQNTEAFF. The CDR3 DNA reads as TGTGCCATCAGTGAGTCAACAGGACAGAACACTGAAGCTTTCTTT.

The J gene is TRBJ1-3, the V gene TRBV5-6; maybe TRBD1 (5 bases). Between the trimmed V and J ends, which lost 4 bases and 2 bases, there was a span of 16 bases. Germline CDR1 SGHDT, CDR2 YYEEEE. The CDR3 has 16 amino acids. The CDR3 coding sequence is TGTGCCAGCAGCCCCGGGACCTGGGGGACTGGAAACACCATATATTTT. This translates into CASSPGTWGTGNTIYF.

To note about this clone: The sample has other DNA sequences that encode this CDR3 too. The chain is built from TRBV7-8 and TRBJ1-1, with 7 positions matching TRBD1. The germline CDR1 and CDR2 sequences are SGHVS and FQNEAQ. V gave up 1 base and J gave up 2 bases; unmatched junction bases: 4. The CDR3 is 15 residues long. Here the CDR3 reads CASSLVGTANTEAFF. For the CDR3, the DNA is TGTGCCAGCAGCTTAGTCGGGACAGCCAACACTGAAGCTTTCTTT.

The genes are TRBV9 and TRBJ1-3; 7 bases are a match to TRBD1. The CDR3 is made up of 14 amino acids. V trimming: 3 bases; J trimming: 4 bases; junction bases outside the gene matches: 4. Germline CDR1 and CDR2: SGDLS and YYNGEE. This chain's CDR3 is CASSATGQGNTIYF. CDR3 bases: TGTGCCAGCAGCGCGACAGGGCAGGGAAACACCATATATTTT.

This chain joins TRBV28 and TRBJ1-2, with a weak D call TRBD1 (6 bases). The CDR3 sequence is 14 residues long. Germline-derived CDR1 and CDR2 are MDHEN and SYDVKM. The germline V and J ends were trimmed by 6 bases and 4 bases, with 15 bases remaining between them. CDR3 in amino acids: CASRTPGAAYGYTF. CDR3 sequence (DNA): TGTGCCAGCAGGACTCCAGGGGCGGCCTATGGCTACACCTTC.

V gene TRBV2 combines with J gene TRBJ2-7; TRBD1 might be the D (8 bases). CDR3 length: 14 residues. The germline V and J ends were trimmed by 2 bases and 5 bases, with 13 bases remaining between them. The germline gives CDR1 SNHLY, CDR2 FYNNEI. CDR3 loop: CASSETGGANEQYF. The CDR3 DNA sequence: TGTGCCAGCAGTGAAACAGGGGGGGCTAACGAGCAGTACTTC.

The chain joins TRBV9 to TRBJ2-1, with 10 nucleotides matching TRBD2. The CDR3 has 14 residues. Germline V CDR1 and CDR2: SGDLS, YYNGEE. After removal of 3 bases from V and 9 bases from J, the junction contained 6 bases not matched to a gene. The CDR3 is CASSALAGFSEQFF. In DNA, the CDR3 is TGTGCCAGCAGCGCACTAGCGGGGTTCAGTGAGCAGTTCTTC.

The chain has TRBV27 and TRBJ1-1; D possibly corresponds to TRBD1 (6 bases). Germline CDR1 reads MNHEY; CDR2 reads SMNVEV (reference sequence). The CDR3 has 13 residues. The ends were cut back, 0 bases at V and 6 bases at J, with 8 bases in the middle. As DNA, the CDR3 is TGTGCCAGCAGTTTATCAGGGGGAGCTGAAGCTTTCTTT. It encodes CASSLSGGAEAFF.